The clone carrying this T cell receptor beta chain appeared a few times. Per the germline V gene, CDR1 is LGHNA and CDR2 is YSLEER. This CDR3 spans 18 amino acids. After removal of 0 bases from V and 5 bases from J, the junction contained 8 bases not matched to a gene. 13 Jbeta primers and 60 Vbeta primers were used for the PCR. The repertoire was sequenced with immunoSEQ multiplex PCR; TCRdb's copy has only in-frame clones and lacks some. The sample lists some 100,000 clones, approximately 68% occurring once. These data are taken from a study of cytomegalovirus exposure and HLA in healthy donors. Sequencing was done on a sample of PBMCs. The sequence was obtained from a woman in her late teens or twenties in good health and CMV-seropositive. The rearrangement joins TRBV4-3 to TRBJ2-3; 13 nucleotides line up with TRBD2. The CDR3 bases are TGCGCCAGCAGCCAAGAAGGACTAGCGGGAGCGCCGGAAGATACGCAGTATTTT. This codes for CASSQEGLAGAPEDTQYF.